The entry below describes one T cell receptor (beta chain). What it recognizes is unknown. TCRdb keeps only in-frame clones here, not all; method: immunoSEQ multiplex PCR. The data show 950,000 to 1,100,000 clones, with 65% to 80% seen just once and around 1.5% held by the top ten. Germline V CDR1 and CDR2: LNHDA, SQIVND (reference sequence). Trimming took 7 bases from V and 0 from J, leaving 7 bases between them. This CDR3 spans 14 amino acids. The record originates from a study of shared clonotypes between healthy human individuals. Naive CD4+ cells were CD45RA-selected; the remaining cells were memory. Findings and caveats of the study: Naive subsets typically showed greater estimated richness than memory subsets. Collection of samples was limited to blood; tissue repertoires likely differ. Sequencing depth was predicted to influence how clonotypes are shared among donors.

This TCR came from a man younger than 35 in good health. The material sequenced was memory CD4+ T cells sorted from blood. The subset denotes: CD45RA-negative fraction. J is TRBJ2-6 and V is TRBV19; TRBD1 is a possible D gene (5 bases). CDR3 sequence: CASTDSSGANVLTF. CDR3 nucleotides: TGTGCCAGTACCGACAGCTCTGGGGCCAACGTCCTGACTTTC.